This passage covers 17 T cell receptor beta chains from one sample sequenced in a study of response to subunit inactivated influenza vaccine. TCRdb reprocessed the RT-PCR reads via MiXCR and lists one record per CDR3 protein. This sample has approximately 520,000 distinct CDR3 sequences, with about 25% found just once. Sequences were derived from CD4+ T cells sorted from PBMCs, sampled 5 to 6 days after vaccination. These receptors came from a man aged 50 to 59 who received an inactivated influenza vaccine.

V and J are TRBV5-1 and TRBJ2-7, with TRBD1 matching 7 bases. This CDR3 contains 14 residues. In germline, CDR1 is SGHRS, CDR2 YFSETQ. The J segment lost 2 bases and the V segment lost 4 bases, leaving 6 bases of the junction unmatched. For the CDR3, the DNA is TGCGCCAGCAGCGCCCTACAGGGGCCCTACGAGCAGTACTTC. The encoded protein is CASSALQGPYEQYF.

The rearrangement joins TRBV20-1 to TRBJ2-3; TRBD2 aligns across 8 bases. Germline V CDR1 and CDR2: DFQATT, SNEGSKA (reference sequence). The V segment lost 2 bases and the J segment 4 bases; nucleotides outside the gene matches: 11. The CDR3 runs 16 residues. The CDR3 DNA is TGCAGTGCTAGACTAGGACTAGCCGGCGCCGCAGATACGCAGTATTTT. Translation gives CSARLGLAGAADTQYF.

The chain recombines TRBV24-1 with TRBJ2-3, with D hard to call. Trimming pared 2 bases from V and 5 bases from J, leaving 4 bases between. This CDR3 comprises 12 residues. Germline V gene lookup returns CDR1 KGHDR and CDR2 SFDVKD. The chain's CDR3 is CATSDYIDTQYF. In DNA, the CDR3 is TGTGCCACCAGTGATTACATAGATACGCAGTATTTT.

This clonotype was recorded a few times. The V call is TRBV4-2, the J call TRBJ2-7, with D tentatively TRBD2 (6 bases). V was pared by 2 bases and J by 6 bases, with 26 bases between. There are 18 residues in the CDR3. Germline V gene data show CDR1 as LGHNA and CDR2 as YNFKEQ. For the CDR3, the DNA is TGTGCCAGCAGCCAAATAGGAGGACGTGGCAGAGAGGGAGGCGAGCAGTACTTC. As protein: CASSQIGGRGREGGEQYF.

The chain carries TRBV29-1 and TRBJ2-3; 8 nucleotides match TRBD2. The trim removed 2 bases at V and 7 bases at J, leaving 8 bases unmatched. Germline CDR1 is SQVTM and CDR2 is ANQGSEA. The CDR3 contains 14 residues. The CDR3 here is CSVEKSGSPNTQYF. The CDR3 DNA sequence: TGCAGCGTTGAAAAAAGCGGGAGCCCGAATACGCAGTATTTT.

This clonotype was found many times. CDR3 residues: CSARDMASGGTSYNEQFF. CDR3 coding DNA: TGCAGTGCTAGAGATATGGCTAGCGGGGGGACCTCCTACAATGAGCAGTTCTTC. V is TRBV20-1 and J is TRBJ2-1; 11 bases match TRBD2. This CDR3 has 18 residues. The V gene's germline CDR1 is DFQATT and CDR2 SNEGSKA (reference sequence). J gave up 0 bases and V 0 bases, and 7 bases lay outside the gene matches.

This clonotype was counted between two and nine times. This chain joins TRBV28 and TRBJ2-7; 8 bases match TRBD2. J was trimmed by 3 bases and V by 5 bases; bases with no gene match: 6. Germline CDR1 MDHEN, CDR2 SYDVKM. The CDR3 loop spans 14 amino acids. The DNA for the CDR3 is TGTGCCAGCAGTATAATCGGGAGGGTCTACGAGCAGTACTTC. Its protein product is CASSIIGRVYEQYF.

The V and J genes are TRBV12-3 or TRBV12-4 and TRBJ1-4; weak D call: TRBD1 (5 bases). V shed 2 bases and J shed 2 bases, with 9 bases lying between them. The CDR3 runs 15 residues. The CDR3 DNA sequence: TGTGCCAGCAGTTTAAGGGGATCCACTAATGAAAAACTGTTTTTT. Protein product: CASSLRGSTNEKLFF.

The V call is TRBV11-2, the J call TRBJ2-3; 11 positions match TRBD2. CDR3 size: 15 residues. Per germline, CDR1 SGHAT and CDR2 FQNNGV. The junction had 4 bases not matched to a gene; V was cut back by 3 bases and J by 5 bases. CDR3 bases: TGTGCCAGCAGCTTTTTAGCGGGGGGGAAAGATACGCAGTATTTT. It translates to CASSFLAGGKDTQYF.

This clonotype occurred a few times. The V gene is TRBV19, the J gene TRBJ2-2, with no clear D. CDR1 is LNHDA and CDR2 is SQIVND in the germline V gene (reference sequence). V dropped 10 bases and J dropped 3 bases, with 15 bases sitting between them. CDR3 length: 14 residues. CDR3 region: CATTKAGDTGELFF. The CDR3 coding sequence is TGTGCCACAACAAAGGCTGGGGACACCGGGGAGCTGTTTTTT.

This chain's CDR3 is CATQRLGQGLDEQYF. The CDR3 DNA is TGTGCCACCCAGAGACTTGGACAGGGGTTAGACGAGCAGTACTTC. This chain links TRBV10-3 with TRBJ2-7, with TRBD1 matching 9 bases. V gave up 10 bases and J gave up 5 bases; unmatched junction bases: 15. The germline gives CDR1 ENHRY, CDR2 SYGVKD. The CDR3 is 15 residues long.

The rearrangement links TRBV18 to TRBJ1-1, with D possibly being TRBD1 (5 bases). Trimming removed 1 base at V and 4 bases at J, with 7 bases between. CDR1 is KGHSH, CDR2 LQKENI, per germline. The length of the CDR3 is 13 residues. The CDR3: CASSPQGSTEAFF. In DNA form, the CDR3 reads TGTGCCAGCTCACCACAGGGGAGCACTGAAGCTTTCTTT.

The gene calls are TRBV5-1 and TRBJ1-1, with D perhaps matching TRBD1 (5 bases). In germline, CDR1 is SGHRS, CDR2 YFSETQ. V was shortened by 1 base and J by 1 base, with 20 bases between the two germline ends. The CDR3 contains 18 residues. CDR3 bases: TGCGCCAGCAGCTTGAAAGGGGCGGTGGAACTGCCGAACACTGAAGCTTTCTTT. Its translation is CASSLKGAVELPNTEAFF.

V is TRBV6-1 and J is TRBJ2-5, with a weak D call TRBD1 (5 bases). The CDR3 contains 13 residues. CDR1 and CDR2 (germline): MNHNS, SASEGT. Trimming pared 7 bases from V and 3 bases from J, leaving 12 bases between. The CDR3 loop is CASKWGPEETQYF. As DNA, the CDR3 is TGTGCCAGCAAGTGGGGCCCAGAAGAGACCCAGTACTTC.

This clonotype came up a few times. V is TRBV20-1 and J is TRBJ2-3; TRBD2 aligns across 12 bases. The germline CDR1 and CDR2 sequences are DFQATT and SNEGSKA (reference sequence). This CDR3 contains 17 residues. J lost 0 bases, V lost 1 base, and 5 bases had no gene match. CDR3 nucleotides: TGCAGTGCTAGAGCTAGCGGGAGGGCGGGGAGCACAGATACGCAGTATTTT. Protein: CSARASGRAGSTDTQYF.

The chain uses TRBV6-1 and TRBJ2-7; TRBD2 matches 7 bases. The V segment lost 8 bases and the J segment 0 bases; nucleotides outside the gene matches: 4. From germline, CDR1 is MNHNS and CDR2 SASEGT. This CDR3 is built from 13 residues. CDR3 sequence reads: CASQAGRSYEQYF. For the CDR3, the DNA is TGTGCCAGCCAAGCGGGGCGCTCCTACGAGCAGTACTTC.

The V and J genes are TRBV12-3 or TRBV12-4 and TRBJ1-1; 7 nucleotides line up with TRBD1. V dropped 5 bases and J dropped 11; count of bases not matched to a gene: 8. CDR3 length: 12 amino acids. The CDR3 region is CASSGPGQVAFF. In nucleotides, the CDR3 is TGTGCCAGCAGTGGGCCCGGACAGGTGGCTTTCTTT.